The following is a TCR beta chain sequence with its context. The data originate from a study of T cell changes during pregnancy in multiple sclerosis. Assay used: immunoSEQ multiplex PCR; TCRdb lists only in-frame clones, some missing. The table records around 95,000 clones, roughly 94% of them present only once. V lost 8 bases and J lost 1, with 18 bases in between. CDR1 and CDR2 (germline): ENHRY, SYGVKD. CDR3 length equals 15 residues. This rearrangement joins TRBV10-3 to TRBJ2-7; weak D call: TRBD1 (6 bases). The sequence derives from a female donor in good health, enrolled as a control in a pregnancy study. Sample: peripheral blood, taken after pregnancy. The CDR3 here is CAIGGKKGVSYEQYF. The CDR3 nucleotides read TGTGCCATCGGGGGAAAGAAGGGGGTTTCCTACGAGCAGTACTTC.